What follows are 31 T cell receptor beta chains derived from one specimen sequenced in a study of blood T cell repertoires in COVID-19. Some clones are missing from TCRdb's copy, which holds only in-frame ones; the method was immunoSEQ multiplex PCR. The data contain around 100,000 clones, less than 95% of them singletons. Source material: peripheral blood. The receptors were sampled from a man in his fifties or sixties with acute or convalescent COVID-19.

This clone was found once. The V call is TRBV28, the J call TRBJ2-7, with 12 bases matching TRBD2. This CDR3 comprises 19 residues. The junction had 15 bases not matched to a gene; V was cut back by 6 bases and J by 0 bases. The V gene's germline CDR1 is MDHEN and CDR2 SYDVKM. The CDR3 region is CASSFTLAGGPTGSYEQYF. For the CDR3, the DNA is TGTGCCAGCAGCTTCACCCTAGCGGGAGGGCCGACAGGCTCCTACGAGCAGTACTTC.

The chain is built from TRBV5-1 and TRBJ1-3, with TRBD1 identical over 8 bases. The CDR3 extends over 19 amino acids. V lost 5 bases and J lost 4; bases outside the gene matches: 20. CDR1 SGHRS and CDR2 YFSETQ come from the germline V gene. CDR3 coding DNA: TGCGCCAGCAGTCGGGGAGGGACAGGAACTGCTCAGGTGGGAAACACCATATATTTT. It specifies CASSRGGTGTAQVGNTIYF.

The V call is TRBV6-6, the J call TRBJ1-2, with 7 nucleotides matching TRBD1. The CDR3 is 13 amino acids. Germline CDR1 and CDR2: MNHNY and SVGAGI (reference sequence). The junction had 10 bases not matched to a gene; V was cut back by 7 bases and J by 8 bases. The CDR3 DNA follows: TGTGCCAGCACCACGACAGGGACGGGAGGCTACACCTTC. Protein sequence: CASTTTGTGGYTF.

The V gene is TRBV2, the J gene TRBJ2-6; 9 bases are a match to TRBD1. Trimming took 6 bases from V and 1 from J; bases not matched to a gene: 10. The germline V gene has CDR1 SNHLY and CDR2 FYNNEI. CDR3 length: 18 residues. The CDR3: CASSPGQGRGSGANVLTF. The CDR3 coding sequence is TGTGCCAGCAGCCCGGGACAGGGCCGGGGATCTGGGGCCAACGTCCTGACTTTC.

The CDR3 DNA sequence: TGTGCCTGGAGTGTATCCCCAGGTTCTGCTTTCTTT. This encodes CAWSVSPGSAFF. This chain links TRBV30 with TRBJ1-1; D unresolved. V lost 0 bases to trimming and J lost 11 bases, with 13 bases between them. CDR1 is GTSNPN and CDR2 is SVGIG in the germline V gene (reference sequence). The length of the CDR3 is 12 residues.

The rearrangement joins TRBV2 to TRBJ2-1; 7 bases are a match to TRBD2. Germline V CDR1 and CDR2: SNHLY, FYNNEI. V was pared by 4 bases and J by 0 bases, with 6 bases of the junction left unmatched. The CDR3 sequence is 16 residues long. This chain's CDR3 is CASSGMGGSSYNEQFF. The CDR3, as DNA: TGTGCCAGCAGTGGGATGGGGGGGAGCTCCTACAATGAGCAGTTCTTC.

The genes are TRBV10-3 and TRBJ2-1, with 14 bases that match TRBD2. Trimming at V came to 2 bases and at J to 0 bases, leaving 9 bases not matched to a gene. CDR1 and CDR2 from the germline V gene are ENHRY and SYGVKD. This CDR3 has 20 residues. The CDR3 DNA reads as TGTGCCATCAGTGAGGTACCGGGACTAGCGGGGGTGAGCTCCTACAATGAGCAGTTCTTC. It specifies CAISEVPGLAGVSSYNEQFF.

The DNA for the CDR3 is TGTGCCACCAGTGATTCGGGACAGGGAGGCAATCAGCCCCAGCATTTT. It codes for CATSDSGQGGNQPQHF. This chain joins TRBV24-1 and TRBJ1-5, with TRBD1 matching 9 bases. The CDR3 contains 16 residues. CDR1 and CDR2 (germline): KGHDR, SFDVKD. V lost 2 bases to trimming and J lost 2 bases; unmatched junction nucleotides: 3.

A few counts support this clone. Here the CDR3 reads CASSANRDRVYGYTF. Written as DNA, the CDR3 is TGTGCCAGCAGCGCAAACCGGGACAGGGTCTATGGCTACACCTTC. The chain combines TRBV11-2 with TRBJ1-2, with TRBD1 matching 9 bases. The CDR3 sequence is 15 residues long. V lost 5 bases and J lost 4; bases outside the gene matches: 8. CDR1 SGHAT and CDR2 FQNNGV come from the germline V gene.

The chain carries TRBV5-1 and TRBJ2-7; 7 bases are shared with TRBD1. V lost 4 bases and J lost 2; bases outside the gene matches: 6. The germline CDR1 and CDR2 sequences are SGHRS and YFSETQ. The CDR3 length is 14 residues. The CDR3 loop is CASSRTGNAYEQYF. CDR3 DNA sequence: TGCGCCAGCAGCCGGACAGGCAATGCCTACGAGCAGTACTTC. Full variable domain (remainder filled in from reference TRBV5-1 and TRBJ2-7): KAGVTQTPRYLIKTRGQQVTLSCSPISGHRSVSWYQQTPGQGLQFLFEYFSETQRNKGNFPGRFSGRQFSNSRSEMNVSTLELGDSALYLCASSRTGNAYEQYFGPGTRLTVT.

The V call is TRBV15, the J call TRBJ2-7; 15 positions agree with TRBD2. The CDR3 covers 15 residues. V lost 8 bases to trimming and J lost 6 bases; unmatched junction nucleotides: 8. Germline assignment: CDR1 LNHNV and CDR2 YYDKDF (reference sequence). CDR3 in amino acids: CATGKGLAGGGEQYF. The DNA for the CDR3 is TGTGCCACCGGCAAAGGACTAGCGGGAGGGGGCGAGCAGTACTTC. Using reference TRBV15 and TRBJ2-7 for the parts outside the CDR3, the full variable domain is DAMVIQNPRYQVTQFGKPVTLSCSQTLNHNVMYWYQQKSSQAPKLLFHYYDKDFNNEADTPDNFQSRRPNTSFCFLDIRSPGLGDTAMYLCATGKGLAGGGEQYFGPGTRLTVT.

This clone has only a few counts. The genes are TRBV2 and TRBJ1-2, with TRBD1 matching over 8 bases. This CDR3 contains 15 residues. V shed 5 bases, J shed 5 bases, and the junction held 10 bases outside the gene matches. Germline CDR1 SNHLY, CDR2 FYNNEI. The CDR3 nucleotides are TGTGCCAGCAGTCCGCAGGGGGCGGGGAGGTATGGCTACACCTTC. Its translation is CASSPQGAGRYGYTF.

The J gene is TRBJ1-1, the V gene TRBV25-1; 7 bases map to TRBD1. The trim removed 5 bases at V and 4 bases at J, leaving 10 bases unmatched. CDR3 length: 15 amino acids. The V gene's germline CDR1 is MGHDK and CDR2 SYGVNS. In DNA, the CDR3 is TGTGCCAGCAGTAAGCGTGGAGGGGGCATCACTGAAGCTTTCTTT. Amino acid sequence: CASSKRGGGITEAFF. Combining the CDR3 with reference TRBV25-1 and TRBJ1-1 gives the whole variable domain EADIYQTPRYLVIGTGKKITLECSQTMGHDKMYWYQQDPGMELHLIHYSYGVNSTEKGDLSSESTVSRIRTEHFPLTLESARPSHTSQYLCASSKRGGGITEAFFGQGTRLTVV.

The chain uses TRBV24-1 and TRBJ2-1; 8 nucleotides agree with TRBD2. With 0 bases clipped from V and 3 bases from J, the junction kept 3 bases outside the gene matches. This CDR3 region has 16 residues. Germline CDR1 reads KGHDR; CDR2 reads SFDVKD. The CDR3 DNA is TGTGCCACCAGTGATTTGCGAGCGGGAGTCTACAATGAGCAGTTCTTC. Encoded protein: CATSDLRAGVYNEQFF.

This rearrangement joins TRBV4-1 to TRBJ2-2; 11 bases map to TRBD2. The germline gives CDR1 MGHRA, CDR2 YSYEKL. V trimming: 0 bases; J trimming: 0 bases; junction bases outside the gene matches: 6. The CDR3 consists of 19 residues. The CDR3 spells CASSQDLRLAGSNTGELFF. In nucleotides, the CDR3 is TGCGCCAGCAGCCAAGATCTAAGACTAGCGGGGTCGAACACCGGGGAGCTGTTTTTT.

J is TRBJ1-1 and V is TRBV7-2; maybe TRBD1 (6 bases). CDR3 length: 13 residues. Germline values: CDR1 SGHTA, CDR2 FQGNSA. V dropped 3 bases and J dropped 2 bases, with 7 bases sitting between them. The CDR3 nucleotides read TGTGCCAGCAGCTTTGGGGGCAACACTGAAGCTTTCTTT. Encoded protein: CASSFGGNTEAFF.

This clone was seen only once. J is TRBJ1-3 and V is TRBV5-1; possibly TRBD1 for D (5 bases). The V end lost 4 bases, the J end lost 4 bases, and 15 bases lay between the germline ends. The V gene's germline CDR1 is SGHRS and CDR2 YFSETQ. This CDR3 contains 15 residues. The CDR3 sequence: CASSKNGQTGNTIYF. CDR3 DNA: TGCGCCAGCAGCAAAAACGGACAAACGGGAAACACCATATATTTT.

This CDR3 reads CASRKDGTSGREYF. CDR3 bases: TGTGCCAGCAGAAAGGACGGGACTAGCGGGAGGGAGTACTTC. This chain uses TRBV5-6 with TRBJ2-7; 16 nucleotides match TRBD2. The CDR3 runs 14 residues. Germline loops: CDR1 SGHDT, CDR2 YYEEEE. The V and J ends lost 5 bases and 11 bases, in that order; junction bases with no gene match: 7. The full variable domain, completed using reference TRBV5-6 and TRBJ2-7, is DAGVTQSPTHLIKTRGQQVTLRCSPKSGHDTVSWYQQALGQGPQFIFQYYEEEERQRGNFPDRFSGHQFPNYSSELNVNALLLGDSALYLCASRKDGTSGREYFGPGTRLTVT.

The chain joins TRBV5-1 to TRBJ2-7; 7 nucleotides agree with TRBD2. The trim removed 2 bases at V and 1 base at J, leaving 6 bases unmatched. The CDR3 consists of 15 residues. Germline V lookup: CDR1 SGHRS, CDR2 YFSETQ. CDR3 nucleotides: TGCGCCAGCAGCTTTGCGCGCGGGAGTTCCTACGAGCAGTACTTC. Translating it yields CASSFARGSSYEQYF.

The J gene is TRBJ1-5, the V gene TRBV6-6; D is unresolved. Germline V gene data show CDR1 as MNHNY and CDR2 as SVGAGI (reference sequence). CDR3 size: 13 residues. V lost 1 base and J lost 4, with 5 bases in between. The CDR3 region is CASSYYMNQPQHF. In DNA form, the CDR3 reads TGTGCCAGCAGTTACTACATGAATCAGCCCCAGCATTTT.

This sequence joins TRBV11-2 and TRBJ2-5, with D perhaps matching TRBD2 (6 bases). The CDR3 is made up of 14 amino acids. Trimming took 5 bases from V and 2 from J, leaving 12 bases between them. The germline V gene has CDR1 SGHAT and CDR2 FQNNGV. CDR3 in amino acids: CASSPSGGQETQYF. CDR3 coding DNA: TGTGCCAGCAGCCCCTCCGGGGGACAAGAGACCCAGTACTTC.

This rearrangement joins TRBV15 to TRBJ2-2, with TRBD2 matching 8 bases. The CDR3 totals 17 residues. V trimming: 0 bases; J trimming: 6 bases; junction bases outside the gene matches: 9. From germline, CDR1 is LNHNV and CDR2 YYDKDF (reference sequence). CDR3 region: CATSRDRGSGTSGELFF. CDR3 nucleotide sequence: TGTGCCACCAGCAGAGATCGGGGTAGCGGGACCTCCGGGGAGCTGTTTTTT.

The chain couples TRBV7-9 to TRBJ1-2; possibly TRBD1 for D (5 bases). V lost 5 bases and J 3 bases, leaving 10 bases between the germline ends. The CDR3 loop spans 13 amino acids. The germline gives CDR1 SEHNR, CDR2 FQNEAQ (reference sequence). The CDR3, as DNA: TGTGCCAGCAGCCCAGGGACTTACTATGGCTACACCTTC. It is translated as CASSPGTYYGYTF.

The chain couples TRBV7-2 to TRBJ2-5; 8 positions match TRBD2. This CDR3 comprises 14 residues. The germline CDR1 and CDR2 sequences are SGHTA and FQGNSA. V gave up 1 base and J gave up 9 bases; unmatched junction bases: 7. CDR3 sequence reads: CASSLGVRRGAQYF. DNA for the CDR3: TGTGCCAGCAGCTTAGGAGTCAGGCGGGGGGCCCAGTACTTC.

The chain couples TRBV24-1 to TRBJ2-3; D might be TRBD2 (5 bases). CDR1 is KGHDR and CDR2 is SFDVKD in the germline V gene. The germline V and J ends were trimmed by 3 bases and 1 base, with 13 bases remaining between them. This CDR3 has 16 residues. CDR3 in amino acids: CATSDPRGPGTDTQYF. CDR3 nucleotide sequence: TGTGCCACCAGTGATCCCCGGGGTCCAGGCACAGATACGCAGTATTTT.

The chain is built from TRBV30 and TRBJ2-1; possible D gene TRBD2, 6 bases. Germline CDR1 and CDR2: GTSNPN and SVGIG (reference sequence). There are 15 residues in the CDR3. Trimming left V 2 bases short and J 4 bases short, with 15 bases between. CDR3 loop: CAWSIGGPGYNEQFF. CDR3 bases: TGTGCCTGGAGTATCGGAGGGCCGGGGTACAATGAGCAGTTCTTC.

The chain couples TRBV18 to TRBJ2-5; 7 nucleotides line up with TRBD1. The CDR3 contains 16 residues. The ends lost 6 bases at V and 1 base at J; junction bases unmatched: 11. Germline V CDR1 and CDR2: KGHSH, LQKENI. The CDR3 region has the DNA TGTGCCAGCTCGCAAACTACAGGGGCCTTCCAAGAGACCCAGTACTTC. It translates to CASSQTTGAFQETQYF.

The gene calls are TRBV30 and TRBJ1-6; TRBD1 agrees at 8 bases. The CDR3 totals 15 residues. Germline trimming cut 4 bases from V and 6 bases from J; bases unmatched to any gene: 8. Germline V gene sequence: CDR1 GTSNPN, CDR2 SVGIG (reference sequence). CDR3 residues: CAWNPPDRANSPLHF. CDR3 DNA: TGTGCCTGGAATCCACCGGACAGGGCTAATTCACCCCTCCACTTT.

The J gene is TRBJ2-6, the V gene TRBV5-1; D may be TRBD1 (5 bases). Germline V gene lookup returns CDR1 SGHRS and CDR2 YFSETQ. The V gene lost 7 bases and the J gene lost 0 bases, with 14 bases spanning the gap. CDR3 length: 16 residues. The CDR3 sequence is CASGAGPSSGANVLTF. As DNA, the CDR3 is TGCGCCAGCGGGGCAGGACCGAGCTCTGGGGCCAACGTCCTGACTTTC.

The chain has TRBV19 and TRBJ2-2; 7 bases map to TRBD2. CDR1 LNHDA and CDR2 SQIVND come from the germline V gene (reference sequence). V shed 10 bases, J shed 1 base, and the junction held 12 bases outside the gene matches. The CDR3 is made up of 16 amino acids. Here the CDR3 DNA reads TGTGCCACCTCACTCCGAGCGGGGATGAACACCGGGGAGCTGTTTTTT. Translating it yields CATSLRAGMNTGELFF.

This chain connects TRBV19 to TRBJ2-1; D may be TRBD1 (6 bases). This CDR3 region has 13 residues. The V end was cut by 5 bases, the J end by 15 bases, with 20 bases between. CDR1 is LNHDA, CDR2 SQIVND, per germline (reference sequence). This CDR3 reads CASSPSPGAGRFF. CDR3 DNA: TGTGCCAGTAGTCCCTCGCCAGGGGCCGGAAGGTTCTTC.